The entry below describes one TCR beta chain. The sample is drawn from a study of blood T cell repertoires in COVID-19. Whole-study context: Donors in the United States, Italy and Spain gave samples during acute or convalescent COVID-19.

The CDR3 length is 14 residues. Germline V lookup: CDR1 MNHNS, CDR2 SASEGT. Trimming removed 6 bases from V and 0 bases from J, with 12 bases in between. Libraries were prepared by immunoSEQ multiplex PCR; TCRdb keeps only in-frame clonotypes and omits some of them. The data hold over 85,000 clones, with roughly 85% observed a single time. V gene TRBV6-1 combines with J gene TRBJ2-7, with D uncertain. Specimen: peripheral blood. The TCR sequence derives from a man older than 75 with acute or convalescent COVID-19. CDR3 region: CASRPRLISYEQYF. The DNA for the CDR3 is TGTGCCAGCAGGCCGCGCCTTATCTCCTACGAGCAGTACTTC.